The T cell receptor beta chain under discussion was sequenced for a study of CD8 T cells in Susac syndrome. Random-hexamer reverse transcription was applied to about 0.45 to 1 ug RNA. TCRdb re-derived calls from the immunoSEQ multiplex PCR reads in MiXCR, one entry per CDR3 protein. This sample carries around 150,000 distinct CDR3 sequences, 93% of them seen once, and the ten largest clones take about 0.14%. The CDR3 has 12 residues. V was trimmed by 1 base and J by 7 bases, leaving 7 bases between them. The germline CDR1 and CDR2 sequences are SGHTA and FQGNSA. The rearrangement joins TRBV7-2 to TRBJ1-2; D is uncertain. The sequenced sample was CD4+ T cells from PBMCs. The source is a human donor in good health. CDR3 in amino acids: CASSLGPRGYTF. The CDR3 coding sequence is TGTGCCAGCAGCTTAGGCCCGCGTGGCTACACCTTC.